This TCR beta chain was documented in a study of T cells in localized non-small cell lung cancer. Study observations and caveats: The study found T cell clonality highest in uninvolved adjacent lung, above tumor. Owing to sequencing of a solitary tumor region, heterogeneity cannot be discounted. Density of T cells in blood, when higher, went with longer overall survival. The study detected a median around 50 of the top 100 tumor clones in adjacent lung.

The method was immunoSEQ multiplex PCR; TCRdb's version includes in-frame clones alone and lacks a portion of them. The table has more than 45,000 clones, just over 85% seen once. Germline CDR1 and CDR2: SGHTA and FQGNSA. This CDR3 region has 15 residues. V was trimmed by 5 bases and J by 2 bases, leaving 14 bases between them. With regard to this clone: The antigen is not known.

This chain uses TRBV7-2 with TRBJ2-3, with D perhaps matching TRBD1 (6 bases). The sample was peripheral blood, taken before any cancer treatment. The sequence was obtained from a male donor older than 55 with stage III squamous cell lung carcinoma. The CDR3 spells CASSLRGSYTDTQYF. CDR3 DNA: TGTGCCAGCAGCCTGAGGGGGTCCTACACAGATACGCAGTATTTT.